A single sample gave rise to the 29 T cell receptor beta chains below, sequenced in a study of blood T cell repertoires in COVID-19. Sequencing used immunoSEQ multiplex PCR; TCRdb keeps in-frame clones, though not all of them. The sample comprises 200,000 to 250,000 clones, 86% of which are singletons, and 6.2% rests with the top ten. Sample: peripheral blood. The receptors stem from a man between 60 and 70 years old with acute or convalescent COVID-19.

J is TRBJ1-5 and V is TRBV9, with 7 bases identical to TRBD1. Germline CDR1 reads SGDLS; CDR2 reads YYNGEE. The J segment lost 5 bases and the V segment lost 3 bases, leaving 5 bases of the junction unmatched. CDR3 size: 14 residues. The CDR3 DNA follows: TGTGCCAGCAGCGCGACAGGGATGGATCAGCCCCAGCATTTT. This sequence encodes CASSATGMDQPQHF.

The rearrangement joins TRBV27 to TRBJ2-7; the match to TRBD1 covers 10 bases. The CDR3 has 13 residues. The J segment lost 6 bases and the V segment lost 4 bases, leaving 3 bases of the junction unmatched. CDR1 and CDR2 from the germline V gene are MNHEY and SMNVEV (reference sequence). The CDR3 protein is CASSSTGGGEQYF. For the CDR3, the DNA is TGTGCCAGCAGTTCGACAGGGGGCGGCGAGCAGTACTTC.

This chain connects TRBV3-1 (or the pseudogene TRBV3-2) to TRBJ2-7, with TRBD2 matching over 10 bases. The V and J ends lost 2 bases and 5 bases, in that order; junction bases with no gene match: 12. Germline values: CDR1 LGHDT, CDR2 YNNKEL (reference sequence). The CDR3 consists of 17 residues. CDR3 coding DNA: TGTGCCAGCAGCCAATCTCTAGCGGGAGTCGGCGGGGACGAGCAGTACTTC. It translates to CASSQSLAGVGGDEQYF.

The chain carries TRBV3-1 (or the pseudogene TRBV3-2) and TRBJ1-1; the D is unclear. Germline CDR1 LGHDT, CDR2 YNNKEL (reference sequence). The ends were cut back, 3 bases at V and 5 bases at J, with 13 bases in the middle. The CDR3 sequence is 14 residues long. CDR3 bases: TGTGCCAGCAGCCAGGCGGGGTCGAGGACTGAAGCTTTCTTT. Translation gives CASSQAGSRTEAFF.

The V call is TRBV19, the J call TRBJ2-4; no reliable D call. Trimming removed 1 base from V and 6 bases from J, with 10 bases in between. The length of the CDR3 is 14 residues. In germline, CDR1 is LNHDA, CDR2 SQIVND (reference sequence). CDR3: CASSIGLHGNIQYF. The CDR3 DNA reads TGTGCCAGTAGTATAGGACTGCACGGAAACATTCAGTACTTC.

This clone has just one count. An end of the junction differs from the germline gene, which may be a read error. The V and J genes are TRBV12-3 or TRBV12-4 and TRBJ1-4, with 7 bases that match TRBD1. This CDR3 contains 11 residues. The CDR3 sequence is CASSLGTGRLF. The CDR3 DNA reads TGTGCCAGCAGTTTAGGGACAGGAAGGCTTTTT.

This chain connects TRBV6-5 to TRBJ1-6; D possibly corresponds to TRBD1 (6 bases). CDR3 size: 15 residues. The germline V and J ends were trimmed by 6 bases and 13 bases, with 22 bases remaining between them. Germline V gene sequence: CDR1 MNHEY, CDR2 SVGAGI. CDR3 sequence (DNA): TGTGCCAGCAGCGCCGGGGACAAAACCCTCGACCCCCTCCACTTT. This gives the protein CASSAGDKTLDPLHF.

V usage is TRBV30 and J usage is TRBJ2-6; perhaps TRBD1 as D (6 bases). This CDR3 comprises 15 residues. V was trimmed by 4 bases and J by 0 bases, leaving 10 bases between them. Germline loops: CDR1 GTSNPN, CDR2 SVGIG (reference sequence). The CDR3 DNA reads as TGTGCCTGGACAGGGGTTGGCTCTGGGGCCAACGTCCTGACTTTC. Its translation is CAWTGVGSGANVLTF.

The chain combines TRBV11-2 with TRBJ1-4, with 9 bases identical to TRBD1. Per germline, CDR1 SGHAT and CDR2 FQNNGV. The junction had 13 bases not matched to a gene; V was cut back by 3 bases and J by 8 bases. CDR3 length equals 17 residues. The CDR3 bases are TGTGCCAGCAGCTTCGCCACCGGGACAGGGAGAAGGGAAAAACTGTTTTTT. It codes for CASSFATGTGRREKLFF.

This clone appeared a few times. The rearrangement uses TRBV7-2 and TRBJ1-5, with D possibly TRBD1 on 6 matching bases. Germline V gene data show CDR1 as SGHTA and CDR2 as FQGNSA. The CDR3 covers 15 residues. The germline V and J ends were trimmed by 4 bases and 8 bases, with 18 bases remaining between them. CDR3 amino acids: CASSSGAQGREPQHF. Written as DNA, the CDR3 is TGTGCCAGCAGCTCAGGGGCCCAGGGGAGGGAGCCCCAGCATTTT.

The CDR3 region is CASSLNVGEGNTIYF. The CDR3 coding sequence is TGTGCCAGCAGCTTGAATGTAGGGGAAGGAAACACCATATATTTT. The J gene is TRBJ1-3, the V gene TRBV5-6; tentative D call: TRBD1 (5 bases). CDR3 length: 15 amino acids. CDR1 and CDR2 (germline): SGHDT, YYEEEE. Trimming removed 1 base at V and 4 bases at J, with 12 bases between.

The genes are TRBV19 and TRBJ1-6, with a possible D match to TRBD1 (6 bases). This CDR3 has 17 amino acids. Looked up from germline, CDR1 is LNHDA and CDR2 is SQIVND (reference sequence). With 8 bases removed from V and 1 base from J, the gap between germline ends came to 18 bases. CDR3 protein: CASAGGGRGSYNSPLHF. The CDR3 coding sequence is TGTGCCAGTGCCGGGGGGGGCCGAGGATCCTATAATTCACCCCTCCACTTT.

V and J are TRBV29-1 and TRBJ2-5; TRBD2 aligns across 10 bases. The CDR3 is 13 residues long. Germline V gene sequence: CDR1 SQVTM, CDR2 ANQGSEA. V lost 7 bases and J lost 0; bases outside the gene matches: 2. The CDR3 region has the DNA TGCAGCGCAACTAGCGGGAACCAAGAGACCCAGTACTTC. It codes for CSATSGNQETQYF.

This chain links TRBV29-1 with TRBJ2-5, with a possible D match to TRBD1 (6 bases). Germline lookup yields CDR1 SQVTM and CDR2 ANQGSEA. CDR3 length: 14 residues. The V end lost 3 bases, the J end lost 5 bases, and 16 bases lay between the germline ends. The CDR3 sequence: CSVDKGHPAETQYF. The DNA of the CDR3 is TGCAGCGTTGATAAGGGACACCCGGCGGAGACCCAGTACTTC.

This chain connects TRBV30 to TRBJ1-2; D possibly corresponds to TRBD1 (6 bases). CDR1 and CDR2 from the germline V gene are GTSNPN and SVGIG (reference sequence). This CDR3 region has 13 residues. The ends were cut back, 8 bases at V and 2 bases at J, with 15 bases in the middle. The CDR3, as DNA: TGTGCCCGGGGGGCAGGGAAGAACTATGGCTACACCTTC. Its translation is CARGAGKNYGYTF.

The chain joins TRBV10-3 to TRBJ2-7; the match to TRBD2 covers 7 bases. CDR3 length: 13 amino acids. With V trimmed by 7 bases and J by 3 bases, 6 bases remained unmatched. CDR1 and CDR2 (germline): ENHRY, SYGVKD. The CDR3 DNA reads as TGTGCCATCACGGACCGCGGGAGCTACGAGCAGTACTTC. Amino acid sequence: CAITDRGSYEQYF.

This sequence joins TRBV19 and TRBJ1-2; TRBD1 aligns across 8 bases. The CDR3 extends over 15 amino acids. Germline V lookup: CDR1 LNHDA, CDR2 SQIVND (reference sequence). Unmatched junction bases numbered 12, after V lost 8 bases and J lost 4 bases. This chain's CDR3 is CASLQTGALAYGYTF. CDR3 bases: TGTGCCAGTCTCCAGACAGGGGCCTTAGCCTATGGCTACACCTTC.

The chain employs TRBV19 and TRBJ2-3, with no clear D. V was clipped by 8 bases and J by 4 bases, with 4 bases between them. The CDR3 runs to 10 residues. Germline V CDR1 and CDR2: LNHDA, SQIVND (reference sequence). The CDR3 spells CASSADTQYF. CDR3 nucleotides: TGTGCCAGTTCCGCAGATACGCAGTATTTT.

The chain carries TRBV4-3 and TRBJ2-5, with D uncertain. The germline CDR1 and CDR2 sequences are LGHNA and YSLEER. V was shortened by 1 base and J by 5 bases, with 17 bases between the two germline ends. The CDR3 consists of 16 residues. In DNA form, the CDR3 reads TGCGCCAGCAGCCAAGGGGCTTTAGGTTGGTGGGAGACCCAGTACTTC. Amino acids: CASSQGALGWWETQYF.

The V and J genes are TRBV6-4 and TRBJ2-1; 7 bases line up with TRBD2. V trimming: 2 bases; J trimming: 2 bases; junction bases outside the gene matches: 3. The CDR3 sequence is 15 residues long. Germline V gene data show CDR1 as MRHNA and CDR2 as SNTAGT. CDR3 loop: CASSDGGLPYNEQFF. The CDR3 DNA reads as TGTGCCAGCAGTGACGGGGGACTACCCTACAATGAGCAGTTCTTC.

The chain carries TRBV28 and TRBJ2-5, with D possibly matching TRBD1 (6 bases). The germline V and J ends were trimmed by 5 bases and 5 bases, with 12 bases remaining between them. CDR1 MDHEN and CDR2 SYDVKM come from the germline V gene. This CDR3 is 13 amino acids long. The DNA for the CDR3 is TGTGCCAGCAGTGGGGGCAATTTGGAGACCCAGTACTTC. Residues: CASSGGNLETQYF. The full variable domain, with the rest looked up from reference TRBV28 and TRBJ2-5, is DVKVTQSSRYLVKRTGEKVFLECVQDMDHENMFWYRQDPGLGLRLIYFSYDVKMKEKGDIPEGYSVSREKKERFSLILESASTNQTSMYLCASSGGNLETQYFGPGTRLLVL.

This chain connects TRBV7-2 to TRBJ1-5, with D possibly being TRBD1 (6 bases). The CDR3 runs to 14 residues. V lost 5 bases and J lost 9, with 17 bases in between. Germline V CDR1 and CDR2: SGHTA, FQGNSA. The CDR3: CASSLSLQGGPQHF. As DNA, the CDR3 is TGTGCCAGCAGCCTATCGCTACAGGGTGGGCCCCAGCATTTT.

Only one count was recorded for this clone. The chain combines TRBV7-9 with TRBJ2-7, with a weak D call TRBD1 (6 bases). This CDR3 spans 14 amino acids. Germline V gene lookup returns CDR1 SEHNR and CDR2 FQNEAQ (reference sequence). V was clipped by 1 base and J by 4 bases, with 11 bases between them. The CDR3 loop is CASSLGDTPYEQYF. CDR3 sequence (DNA): TGTGCCAGCAGCTTAGGGGACACTCCGTACGAGCAGTACTTC. Looking up the rest from reference TRBV7-9 and TRBJ2-7 gives the full variable domain: DTGVSQNPRHKITKRGQNVTFRCDPISEHNRLYWYRQTLGQGPEFLTYFQNEAQLEKSRLLSDRFSAERPKGSFSTLEIQRTEQGDSAMYLCASSLGDTPYEQYFGPGTRLTVT.

The chain has TRBV7-3 and TRBJ2-1, with 12 bases lining up with TRBD2. V lost 5 bases to trimming and J lost 3 bases; unmatched junction nucleotides: 2. Germline CDR1 SGHTA, CDR2 FQGTGA. The CDR3 extends over 15 amino acids. The CDR3 spells CASSRTSGDYNEQFF. CDR3 sequence (DNA): TGTGCCAGCAGCCGGACTAGCGGGGACTACAATGAGCAGTTCTTC.

The gene calls are TRBV19 and TRBJ1-5, with 8 bases aligning to TRBD1. CDR3 length: 13 residues. The trim removed 7 bases at V and 7 bases at J, leaving 6 bases unmatched. Germline V gives CDR1 LNHDA, CDR2 SQIVND (reference sequence). CDR3 amino acids: CASTAGGLQPQHF. DNA of the CDR3: TGTGCCAGTACGGCAGGGGGCTTGCAGCCCCAGCATTTT.

The chain's CDR3 is CASSLLSGSTDTQYF. CDR3 in DNA: TGCGCCAGCAGCTTGTTAAGCGGGAGCACAGATACGCAGTATTTT. The gene calls are TRBV5-1 and TRBJ2-3; perhaps TRBD2 as D (6 bases). The CDR3 totals 15 residues. Germline V gene lookup returns CDR1 SGHRS and CDR2 YFSETQ. Trimming removed 1 base at V and 0 bases at J, with 9 bases between.

J is TRBJ2-7 and V is TRBV5-1; 9 nucleotides agree with TRBD2. Per germline, CDR1 SGHRS and CDR2 YFSETQ. V was clipped by 4 bases and J by 3 bases; unmatched bases: 8. The CDR3 loop spans 15 amino acids. CDR3 protein: CASSPTSGYLYEQYF. In nucleotides, the CDR3 is TGCGCCAGCAGCCCGACTAGCGGCTATCTCTACGAGCAGTACTTC.

This chain connects TRBV7-8 to TRBJ1-6; possible D gene TRBD1, 6 bases. V lost 0 bases to trimming and J lost 7 bases, with 16 bases between them. The V gene's germline CDR1 is SGHVS and CDR2 FQNEAQ. The CDR3 is 17 residues long. CDR3 DNA sequence: TGTGCCAGCAGCTTAGCGACGGACAGTGCACTAAATTCACCCCTCCACTTT. Its translation is CASSLATDSALNSPLHF.

This sequence joins TRBV19 and TRBJ2-7, with unresolved D. Germline CDR1 is LNHDA and CDR2 is SQIVND (reference sequence). The germline V and J ends were trimmed by 4 bases and 7 bases, with 20 bases remaining between them. The CDR3 loop spans 15 amino acids. CDR3 DNA sequence: TGTGCCAGTAGTACCCCCGGGTCCCGCATTGGGGAGCAGTACTTC. Its translation is CASSTPGSRIGEQYF.